The subject of this entry is one T cell receptor beta chain. Its antigen is unknown. From germline, CDR1 is MNHEY and CDR2 SVGAGI. Trimming pared 2 bases from V and 5 bases from J, leaving 9 bases between. The CDR3 totals 13 residues. The sample is drawn from a study of cytomegalovirus exposure and HLA in healthy donors. Study-wide results and limits: About 90% or about 30% of the time was how often most TCR beta V segments were productive, according to an earlier analysis. DRB1 had the most TCR associations and HLA-C the fewest, a later analysis found, with rates varying by HLA locus. As a later analysis revealed, most CMV-associated TCR beta chains appeared HLA-restricted.

It was with 60 Vbeta and 13 Jbeta primers that the PCR ran. TCRdb keeps only in-frame clones here, not all; method: immunoSEQ multiplex PCR. The table has about 190,000 clones, over 60% seen once. V usage is TRBV6-5 and J usage is TRBJ1-1; D perhaps matches TRBD1 (5 bases). The source of this sequence is a man aged 30 to 39 in good health and CMV-seropositive. The sequenced sample was PBMCs. The CDR3 spells CASSYGAGTEAFF. In DNA, the CDR3 is TGTGCCAGCAGTTACGGGGCAGGTACTGAAGCTTTCTTT.